This T cell receptor beta chain came from a study of shared clonotypes between healthy human individuals. V was pared by 6 bases and J by 1 base, with 14 bases between. Germline V gene lookup returns CDR1 MDHEN and CDR2 SYDVKM. The CDR3 extends over 15 amino acids. Several immunoSEQ 96-well plates shared each subset's DNA, each plate a replicate. Clones were sequenced by immunoSEQ multiplex PCR, and TCRdb holds only the in-frame ones, with some missing. The repertoire holds approximately 1,000,000 clones, around 77% seen once, with more than 0.85% in the top ten. To note about this clone: What it binds is not known.

Study results and caveats: Though the depth was large, rarefaction showed that sorted-subset sequencing was incomplete. Relative to clonotypes present in all four donors, those not shared had lower generation probabilities. Specimens sampled were limited to blood, with tissue repertoires likely differing.

The J gene is TRBJ2-3, the V gene TRBV28, with D maybe TRBD1 (5 bases). The sequenced sample was memory CD4+ T cells from PBMCs. As to subset: CD45RA-negative fraction. The TCR originated in a young man in good health. Some clones in this sample may be carry-over from other donors' samples. Here the CDR3 DNA reads TGTGCCAGCAGCACAGGAGCGCCCCGCACAGATACGCAGTATTTT. Protein product: CASSTGAPRTDTQYF. Filled out from reference TRBV28 and TRBJ2-3, the complete variable domain reads DVKVTQSSRYLVKRTGEKVFLECVQDMDHENMFWYRQDPGLGLRLIYFSYDVKMKEKGDIPEGYSVSREKKERFSLILESASTNQTSMYLCASSTGAPRTDTQYFGPGTRLTVL.